This TCR beta chain appears in the sequencing data of a study of cytomegalovirus exposure and HLA in healthy donors (dated by TCRdb to about 2017). Describing the broader study: An earlier analysis of roughly 570 of the donors reported roughly 300 Gb of sequence data and about 120 million unique TCR beta sequences obtained from approximately 180 million T cells. A later genetic analysis used genome-wide SNP genotypes for about 65% of the 666 donors, treating that subset as a discovery cohort. Donor age, sex, ethnicity and CMV serostatus were compiled alongside the repertoire data. To predict cytomegalovirus infection status, the study combined high-throughput TCR immunosequencing, statistical association of individual TCRs with disease status, and machine learning. The study aimed to test whether cataloging public T cell receptors could reveal signatures of past pathogen exposure. Roughly five DR-DQ haplotypes were handled as single units for association and clustering, since linkage in the cohort was strong. Typing coverage varied by locus: about 620-640 donors for A, B, C, DRB1 and DQB1; roughly 560 for DQA1; around 570 for DPA1; roughly 450 for DPB1. In a later analysis, previously published TCR beta repertoires from 500 to 750 donors were re-analyzed and high-resolution HLA genotyping was added so that TCR occurrence patterns could be studied. The study used immunosequencing to profile the T cell repertoires of 600 to 850 subjects and linked those repertoires to cytomegalovirus serostatus. A separate validation cohort of 90 to 150 different subjects was used in addition to the approximately 640-subject first cohort. Across approximately 400 genotyped donors of the cohort, an average of roughly 250,000 unique TCR beta nucleotide sequences per donor were sequenced, and roughly 18% of those sequences were non-productive. Rather than using new phenotypic data, the later analysis identified candidate immune exposures from TCR beta sequences and from how often those sequences occurred across donors. Among the approximately 400 genotyped donors, roughly 80% belonged to the genetic ancestry cluster associated with self-reported Caucasian donors. HLA typing included class I and class II loci at four-digit resolution. An early release covering about 600 HLA-typed donors comprised about 320 gigabases of sequencing data and around 80 million unique TCR sequences. Every repertoire in the discovery cohort had been generated on one and the same sequencing platform. In an earlier analysis of around 540 of the donors, high-throughput TCR beta sequencing was used to judge whether each TCR beta V gene segment behaved as functional or pseudogenic.

Library generation was performed with the immunoSEQ multiplex PCR assay. For the multiplex PCR, a mixture combining 60 forward primers for TCR Vbeta segments and 13 reverse primers for TCR Jbeta segments was used. Amplification of the CDR3 region of rearranged TCR beta genes was performed with a multiplex PCR assay on genomic DNA. The amplified TCR beta libraries were sequenced on the Illumina HiSeq System as 87-base-pair reads. Per the original workflow: Across the roughly 670 repertoires, a later analysis counted 80 million or so unique TCR beta chains, around 11 million of which were shared by at least two donors. Raw reads were error-corrected and collapsed into unique sequences by a nearest-neighbor algorithm in which closely related sequences were merged to remove PCR and sequencing errors. Alignment of CDR3 sequences to IMGT reference sequences was used to assign V, D and J gene segments. For a sequence to be retained, at least a six-nucleotide match to both a V gene segment and a J gene segment was required. Rearrangements were called productive when the CDR3 lacked stop codons and stayed in frame with V and J; all others were non-productive. Following IMGT convention, CDR3 was defined as the stretch from the second conserved V-encoded cysteine up to the conserved J-encoded phenylalanine. Sequences without an unambiguous match to a single V gene segment were excluded from the earlier analysis of 450 to 650 of the donors. An earlier analysis of 587 of the donors called V segments functional above 56.7% productive rearrangements and segregating when the between-donor standard deviation exceeded 5%. A statistical classification framework was built for diagnosing cytomegalovirus status from the catalog of TCR beta chain sequences. In a later analysis, TCR nucleotide sequences were compared against IMGT/GENE-DB human TR gene sequences so that V and J genes could be assigned. In a later analysis, CDR3 sequences and most-parsimonious VDJ recombination scenarios were assigned using the TCRdist pipeline. In a later analysis, every TCR beta chain was defined by the combination of its CDR3 amino acid sequence and its V-gene family, and reads without a unique V-gene family were dropped. To address suspected cross-contamination and a sequencing artifact, a later analysis removed roughly 580 highly shared, low-generation-probability nucleotide sequences. In a later analysis, a clonal expansion index for each public chain was calculated from normalized within-repertoire ranks of inferred template counts. In a later analysis, generation probabilities were computed using a VDJ recombination model fitted to out-of-frame rearrangements, and the results were checked against IGoR. In a later analysis, TCR-TCR, TCR-HLA and TCR-CMV co-occurrence was scored with hypergeometric tests, and a repertoire-size bias correction was applied to TCR pairs. To estimate false discovery rates, a later analysis permuted the HLA or CMV assignments 20 times. In a later analysis, co-occurring TCRs were grouped using DBSCAN, with TCRdist sequence similarity added in when clustering inside HLA-allele-positive subsets. Co-occurrence clustering excluded repertoires with fewer than 30,000 or more than 120,000 public chains, plus five with anomalous nucleotide sharing. TCRdb stores this immuneACCESS table with in-frame sequences only. Part of the clones is absent; in the studies checked, under half of the shortfall reflects unresolved V genes, and no reason is known for the rest. That table gives V, J and clone size, and the DNA gave D and trimming. The sample table contains some 160,000 clones; only one count was recorded for roughly 80% of them. The ten largest make up 1.3% of the sample.

General study outcomes and caveats: Some IMGT-functional V segments, including TRBV6-2 and TRBV6-3, could not be told apart with the 87-base-pair reads, so those segments were excluded. Immune exposure information for the cohort was limited to CMV serostatus. At a false discovery rate of 0.05, a later analysis linked roughly 17,000 TCR beta sequences to specific HLA alleles. Correlated functional status among segregating V segments might reflect linkage disequilibrium, but an unknown experimental factor could not be ruled out. An earlier analysis of some 560 of the donors showed that most TCR beta V segments appeared in productive rearrangements either about 90% or about 30% of the time, which broadly matched IMGT annotations. In a later analysis, the rate of TCR association differed among HLA loci, with DRB1 alleles having the most associated TCRs and HLA-C alleles having the fewest. Cytomegalovirus status was reported to be diagnosed by the classifier with high specificity and sensitivity in both the original and validation cohorts. In the study, 164 TCR beta chains were listed as associated with cytomegalovirus. According to a later analysis, most CMV-associated TCR beta chains appeared to be HLA-restricted, and the HLA associations seemed to be driven largely by CMV exposure. Because some donors lacked HLA typing at each locus, the association tests relied only on the typed subset. V-gene and J-gene trimming of TCR beta chains was associated with a missense DCLRE1C variant in a later genetic analysis, and the association was replicated in an independent cohort. A group of highly shared sequence variants was considered likely to be a technical artifact of the sequencing pipeline. Roughly uniform sequencing depth across donors was assumed in presence/absence analyses, although this assumption may not hold. According to a later genetic analysis, donors in an Asian-associated ancestry cluster had fewer N-insertions in productive TCRs than the approximately 630-donor mean. In a later analysis, HLA-associated TCR beta chains showed more clonal expansion and lower generation probabilities than non-associated chains that were equally common. Around 16 rarely observed V segments, including chromosome 9 orphons, were excluded from the earlier analysis of some 590 of the donors because counts were too low. This cohort had only TCR beta chains sequenced, and the lack of alpha or paired-chain data limited which features could be detected. When HLA alleles, especially DR and DQ, strongly co-occurred, TCR associations were difficult to assign to individual alleles. A further reported finding was that TCR beta sequences accurately predicted the HLA-A and HLA-B alleles for most subjects in the first cohort. The authors suggested that the approach could potentially be extended to other disease states and immunological phenotypes. A few of the identified cytomegalovirus-associated TCR beta chains were confirmed in vitro to be specific for cytomegalovirus antigens. In a later analysis, several top co-occurrence clusters were reported to appear linked to parvovirus B19, influenza, CMV and Epstein-Barr virus. Across donors, most TCR sequences were observed very rarely, whereas some public TCRs were present in many individuals.

Its CDR3 holds 15 amino acids, cysteine through phenylalanine. Only the CDR3 part of the read is kept: 45 bases, read in frame from the first base. V gives up 3 bases and J gives up 8 bases, and the segment between their germline ends measures 16 bases. The germline V gene specifies KGHSH as CDR1 and LQKENI as CDR2. The cohort was made up of 500 to 850 healthy bone marrow donors. Cohort members were all nominally healthy when sampled, although unrecorded immune exposures were likely present. The donor tested CMV seropositive, placing the donor among the roughly 300 seropositive members of the cohort. Every donor gave a peripheral blood sample, and the peripheral blood mononuclear cells from that sample were used for TCR beta sequencing. Genomic DNA extraction from the blood cell samples was performed with the Qiagen DNeasy Blood Extraction Kit. A remark on this clone: Its antigen is unknown. The record has no base qualities; no much larger clone is one base away.

The V gene is TRBV18 and the J gene is TRBJ1-4; a tentative D match to TRBD1 spans 5 bases. The clonotype originates from a man in his fifties in good health and CMV-seropositive. Sequencing was performed on PBMCs. CDR3 loop: CASSPGWGPKEKLFF. The nucleotide sequence is given as TGTGCCAGCTCACCCGGGTGGGGCCCGAAGGAAAAACTGTTTTTT.